This T cell receptor beta chain is from a study of blood T cell repertoires in COVID-19. Study-level background: Donors in the United States, Italy and Spain gave samples during acute or convalescent COVID-19. In each case, the material was cDNA or gDNA derived from T cells, B-cell-depleted T cells, or PBMCs.

Using immunoSEQ multiplex PCR, the repertoire was profiled, and TCRdb retains in-frame clones only, with some absent. Among around 120,000 clones listed, over 75% were seen once. This CDR3 has 15 residues. Germline CDR1 and CDR2: MDHEN and SYDVKM. The V and J ends lost 7 bases and 0 bases, in that order; junction bases with no gene match: 4. The rearrangement joins TRBV28 to TRBJ2-2; 8 nucleotides match TRBD1. Input material: peripheral blood. The sequence came from an elderly man with acute or convalescent COVID-19. CDR3 sequence (DNA): TGTGCCAGCATGGGACAGGACGCGAACACCGGGGAGCTGTTTTTT. Translation gives CASMGQDANTGELFF. Combining the CDR3 with reference TRBV28 and TRBJ2-2 gives the whole variable domain DVKVTQSSRYLVKRTGEKVFLECVQDMDHENMFWYRQDPGLGLRLIYFSYDVKMKEKGDIPEGYSVSREKKERFSLILESASTNQTSMYLCASMGQDANTGELFFGEGSRLTVL.